These 8 T cell receptor beta chains were sequenced from one sample in a study of OX40 agonist ivuxolimab in advanced cancers. Some clones are missing from TCRdb's copy, which holds only in-frame ones; the method was immunoSEQ multiplex PCR. Among tens of thousands of clones listed, over 75% were seen once. The sample consisted of CD4+ or CD8+ T cells sorted from blood, taken in a trial of the OX40 agonist ivuxolimab. Source of these receptors: an adult with an advanced solid tumor such as melanoma, head and neck, liver or kidney cancer.

The chain joins TRBV5-4 to TRBJ2-7; TRBD2 matches 12 bases. CDR1 SGHNT and CDR2 YYREEE come from the germline V gene (reference sequence). V was pared by 0 bases and J by 3 bases, with 4 bases of the junction left unmatched. The CDR3 consists of 16 residues. The chain's CDR3 is CASSLDWTSGIYEQYF. The CDR3 DNA is TGTGCCAGCAGCTTGGACTGGACTAGCGGGATCTACGAGCAGTACTTC.

The chain has TRBV7-9 and TRBJ2-1; possible D gene TRBD1, 6 bases. Germline CDR1 is SEHNR and CDR2 is FQNEAQ (reference sequence). This CDR3 contains 15 residues. Trimming took off 1 base at V and 2 bases at J, with 9 bases between the two ends. The CDR3 DNA reads TGTGCCAGCAGCTTAGAACAGGGTGCCTACAATGAGCAGTTCTTC. Its protein is CASSLEQGAYNEQFF.

The chain has TRBV27 and TRBJ2-7; D could derive from TRBD1 or TRBD2 (6 bases each). The CDR3 is 15 amino acids. Looked up from germline, CDR1 is MNHEY and CDR2 is SMNVEV (reference sequence). The V and J ends lost 5 bases and 5 bases respectively, with 19 bases between them. Here the CDR3 DNA reads TGTGCCAGCAGTCCCGAGGTTCGGGGGCAGGACGAGCAGTACTTC. Protein product: CASSPEVRGQDEQYF.

This chain uses TRBV29-1 with TRBJ1-2; no clear D. The CDR3 has 11 amino acids. Between the trimmed V and J ends, which lost 5 bases and 8 bases, there was a span of 12 bases. Germline values: CDR1 SQVTM, CDR2 ANQGSEA. CDR3 region: CSVSEQSGYTF. DNA of the CDR3: TGCAGCGTTAGTGAACAGAGCGGCTACACCTTC.

This sequence joins TRBV29-1 and TRBJ1-2; 11 positions agree with TRBD1. This CDR3 region has 13 residues. With 4 bases clipped from V and 4 bases from J, the junction kept 2 bases outside the gene matches. Germline CDR1 reads SQVTM; CDR2 reads ANQGSEA. The CDR3 DNA follows: TGCAGCGTTGCCGGGACAGGGGGCTATGGCTACACCTTC. As protein: CSVAGTGGYGYTF.

The chain joins TRBV28 to TRBJ2-1, with D unclear. The CDR3 totals 10 residues. In germline, CDR1 is MDHEN, CDR2 SYDVKM. V lost 9 bases and J lost 8, with 8 bases in between. CDR3 residues: CASGWDEQFF. The DNA for the CDR3 is TGTGCCAGTGGTTGGGATGAGCAGTTCTTC.

The rearrangement joins TRBV5-4 to TRBJ1-3, with a weak D call TRBD1 (6 bases). CDR3 size: 13 residues. Trimming took off 7 bases at V and 6 bases at J, with 14 bases between the two ends. CDR1 is SGHNT, CDR2 YYREEE, per germline (reference sequence). As DNA, the CDR3 is TGTGCCAGCTGGTCCCAGGGGACAAACACCATATATTTT. Translation gives CASWSQGTNTIYF.

The rearrangement joins TRBV6-1 to TRBJ2-1, with TRBD2 matching over 14 bases. CDR1 is MNHNS and CDR2 is SASEGT in the germline V gene. The trim removed 1 base at V and 7 bases at J, leaving 0 bases unmatched. CDR3 size: 15 residues. The DNA for the CDR3 is TGTGCCAGCAGTGAAGGACTAGCGGGAGGGAATGAGCAGTTCTTC. Protein: CASSEGLAGGNEQFF.